The sequence of this T cell receptor beta chain was determined in a study of type 1 and type 2 diabetes patients. The sample holds a few counts of this clonotype. PCR was run on genomic DNA. Amplification of the beta chain CDR3 used 30 forward and 13 reverse multiplex primers. MiXCR was run by TCRdb on the multiplex PCR reads, yielding one entry per CDR3 protein. The sample lists about 290,000 distinct CDR3 sequences, 45% to 60% occurring once. This TCR was sampled from a man younger than 35 with type 2 diabetes. The sequenced material came from peripheral blood mononuclear cells (PBMCs).

The CDR3 protein is CASSEASGSSYEQYF. The CDR3 DNA reads TGTGCCAGCAGTGAAGCTAGCGGGAGTTCCTACGAGCAGTACTTC. This chain joins TRBV12-3 or TRBV12-4 and TRBJ2-7; 10 bases are a match to TRBD2. This CDR3 has 15 residues. Losses at the gene ends were 5 bases for V and 1 base for J; bases not matched to a gene: 5.